The rows below give T cell receptor beta chains drawn from one sample of a study of tumor-infiltrating lymphocytes in primary liver carcinoma. One entry per CDR3 protein results from TCRdb running MiXCR on the multiplex PCR reads. Of around 70,000 distinct CDR3 sequences in the sample, approximately 70% are singletons; the top ten hold around a quarter. Input material: liver tumor tissue from sampling region 4. The receptor source for this set is a man in his forties or fifties with primary liver carcinoma and hepatitis B virus infection. Both conserved end residues are part of each CDR3. D genes are given only for firm matches. Only part of the rows carry a size: once, few, many, or a class if the clone is expanded.

J gene	D gene	clone size	V gene	CDR3 protein	CDR3 DNA
TRBJ2-1	TRBD2	.	TRBV2	CASSPGTIGRAQFF	TGTGCCAGCAGTCCCGGGACTATCGGGAGGGCACAATTCTTC
TRBJ2-7	TRBD2	many	TRBV4-2	CASSHSGAGEQYF	TGTGCCAGCAGCCACTCGGGAGCGGGGGAGCAGTACTTC
TRBJ2-3	TRBD2	.	TRBV7-9	CVSSLGGDTQYF	TGTGTCAGCAGCCTGGGGGGGGATACGCAGTATTTT
TRBJ1-6	.	.	TRBV4-2	CASSLLDSENSPLQF	TGTGCCAGCAGCCTCTTGGACAGTGAGAATTCACCCCTCCAATTT
TRBJ2-3	.	many	TRBV5-4	CASSLGGSGTDTQYF	TGTGCCAGCAGCCTAGGGGGGAGTGGCACAGATACGCAGTATTTT
TRBJ2-1	TRBD1	.	TRBV29-1	CSIRTGVGNEQFF	TGCAGCATTCGTACAGGGGTAGGAAATGAGCAGTTCTTC
TRBJ2-3	.	once	TRBV11-2	CASCKPGSDMQYF	TGTGCCAGCTGTAAACCCGGGTCGGATATGCAGTATTTT
TRBJ2-3	TRBD2	.	TRBV6-2/TRBV6-3	CASSYQSFLSGRASDMQYF	TGTGCCAGCAGTTACCAGTCATTTCTTAGCGGGAGGGCCTCAGATATGCAGTATTTT
TRBJ2-1	TRBD1	medium-sized	TRBV11-3	CASSSTGGRNEQFF	TGTGCCAGCAGCTCGACAGGGGGGCGGAATGAGCAGTTCTTC
TRBJ2-1	TRBD2	.	TRBV11-3	CASSLRGPGLAWSNERFF	TGTGCCAGCAGCTTAAGGGGACCGGGACTAGCGTGGTCAAATGAACGGTTCTTC
TRBJ1-2	.	.	TRBV28	CANSPSGTLGLRDYTF	TGTGCCAACAGTCCGTCAGGGACATTAGGGTTAAGGGACTACACCTTC
TRBJ1-1	TRBD1	.	TRBV6-6	CASSYDLDREVGGFTEAFF	TGTGCCAGCAGTTATGATCTGGACAGGGAAGTGGGTGGATTCACTGAAGCTTTCTTT
TRBJ2-3	.	.	TRBV12-3/TRBV12-4	CANSSTEGPATQYF	TGTGCCAACAGTTCTACGGAGGGCCCCGCTACGCAGTATTTT
TRBJ2-4	.	few	TRBV23-1	CASSQYWPWPVLAKNIQYF	TGCGCCAGCAGTCAATATTGGCCGTGGCCAGTCCTAGCCAAAAACATTCAGTACTTC
TRBJ2-3	.	.	TRBV9	CASSVEFEGPSTDTRYF	TGTGCCAGCAGCGTAGAATTTGAGGGACCTAGCACAGATACGCGGTATTTT
TRBJ2-7	TRBD2	many	TRBV5-1	CASREGGSYEQYF	TGCGCCAGCCGGGAGGGGGGCTCCTACGAGCAGTACTTC